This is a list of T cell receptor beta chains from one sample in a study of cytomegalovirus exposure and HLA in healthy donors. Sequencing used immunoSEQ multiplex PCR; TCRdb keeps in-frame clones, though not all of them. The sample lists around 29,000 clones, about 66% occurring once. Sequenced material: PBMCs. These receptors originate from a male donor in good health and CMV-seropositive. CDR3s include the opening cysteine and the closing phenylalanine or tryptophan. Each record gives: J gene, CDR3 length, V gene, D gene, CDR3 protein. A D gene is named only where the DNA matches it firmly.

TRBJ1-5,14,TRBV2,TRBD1,CASIKGQRNQPQHF
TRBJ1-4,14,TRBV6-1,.,CASRGGREREKLFF
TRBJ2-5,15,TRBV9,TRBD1,CASSEGTGGGETQYF
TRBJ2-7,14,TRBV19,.,CASRSRDGGYEQYF
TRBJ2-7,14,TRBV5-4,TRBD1,CASSAGQGGYEQYF
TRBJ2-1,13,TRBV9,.,CASSVSTYNEQFF
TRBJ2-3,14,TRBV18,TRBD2,CASSPSLAGDAQYF
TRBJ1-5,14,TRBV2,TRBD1,CASRPGGAVQPQHF
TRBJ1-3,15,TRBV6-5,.,CASSYLGGARNTIYF
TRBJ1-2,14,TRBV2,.,CASSEWGLNYGYTF
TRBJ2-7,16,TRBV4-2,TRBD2,CASSQDPAGGFYEQYF
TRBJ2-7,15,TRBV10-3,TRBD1,CAISAGTGSSYEQYF
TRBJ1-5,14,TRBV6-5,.,CASKQQGGNQPQHF
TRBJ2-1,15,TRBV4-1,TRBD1,CASSQDGTGNNEQFF
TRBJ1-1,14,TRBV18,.,CASSPTNADTEAFF
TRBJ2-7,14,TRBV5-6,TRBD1,CASSYRDRPPEQYF
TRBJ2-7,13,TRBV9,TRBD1,CASSAGTGYEQYF
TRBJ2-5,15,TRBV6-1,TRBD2,CASSELSGSPETQYF
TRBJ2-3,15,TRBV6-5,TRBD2,CASSGLAGGPDTQYF
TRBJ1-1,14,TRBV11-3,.,CASSVLGVGTEAFF
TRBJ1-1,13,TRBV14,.,CASGWGVNTEAFF
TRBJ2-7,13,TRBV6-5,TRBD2,CASSDREAYEQYF
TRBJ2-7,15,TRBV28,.,CASSYPQVRSYEQYF
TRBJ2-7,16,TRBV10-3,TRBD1,CAISEPGTGSSYEQYF
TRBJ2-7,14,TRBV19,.,CASSIGLNGNEQYF
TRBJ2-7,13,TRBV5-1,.,CASSVRASYEQYF
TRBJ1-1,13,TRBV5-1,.,CASSLGQDTEAFF
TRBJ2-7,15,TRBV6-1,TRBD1,CASSEGGQGAEEQYF
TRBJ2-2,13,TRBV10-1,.,CASSGVRTGELFF
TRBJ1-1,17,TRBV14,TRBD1,CASSPGQGVLLNTEAFF
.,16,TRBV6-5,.,CASSYATPGVNYEQYF
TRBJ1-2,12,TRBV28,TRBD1,CARHDRGYGYTF
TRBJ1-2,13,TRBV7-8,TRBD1,CASSSNSDRSYTF
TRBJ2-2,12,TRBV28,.,CASSSDTGELFF
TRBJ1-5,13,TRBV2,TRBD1,CAASDRDGQPQHF
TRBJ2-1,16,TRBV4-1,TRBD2,CASSQAERGGDLQQFF
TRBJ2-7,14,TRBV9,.,CASSAPPRGNEQYF
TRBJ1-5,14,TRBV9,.,CASSVAGGNQPQHF
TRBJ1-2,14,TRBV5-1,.,CASSLGSGVYGYTF
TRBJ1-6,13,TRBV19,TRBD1,CASSDRATSPLHF
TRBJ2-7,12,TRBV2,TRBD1,CASQGAAYEQYF
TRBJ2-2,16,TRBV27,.,CASSFLTRGNTGELFF
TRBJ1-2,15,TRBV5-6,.,CASCRAGRGDYGYTF
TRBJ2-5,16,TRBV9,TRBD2,CASSSRLAGYEETQYF
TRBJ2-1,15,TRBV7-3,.,CASSPARTTYNEQFF
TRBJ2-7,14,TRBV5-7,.,CASSQERENYEQYF
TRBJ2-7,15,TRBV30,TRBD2,CAWSVILADFYEQYF
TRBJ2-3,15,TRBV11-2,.,CASSFNGRLTDTQYF
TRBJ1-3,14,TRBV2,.,CASGFRQGGNTIYF
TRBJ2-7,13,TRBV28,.,CASMGALTYEQYF
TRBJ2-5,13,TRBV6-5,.,CASRSGDQETQYF
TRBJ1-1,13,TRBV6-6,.,CASRPTSTTRAFF
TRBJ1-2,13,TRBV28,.,CASRSAGRYGYTF
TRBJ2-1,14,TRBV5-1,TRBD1,CASSLRGPGNEQFF
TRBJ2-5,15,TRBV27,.,CASSLPPTRVETQYF
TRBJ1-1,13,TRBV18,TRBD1,CASSPGQGATSAF
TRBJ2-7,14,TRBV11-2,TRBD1,CASSAGTGGFEQYF
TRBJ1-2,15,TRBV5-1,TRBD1,CASRPKTTGDNGYTF
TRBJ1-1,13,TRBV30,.,CAWTPSGGTEAFF
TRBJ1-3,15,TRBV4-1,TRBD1,CASSHLTGAGNTIYF